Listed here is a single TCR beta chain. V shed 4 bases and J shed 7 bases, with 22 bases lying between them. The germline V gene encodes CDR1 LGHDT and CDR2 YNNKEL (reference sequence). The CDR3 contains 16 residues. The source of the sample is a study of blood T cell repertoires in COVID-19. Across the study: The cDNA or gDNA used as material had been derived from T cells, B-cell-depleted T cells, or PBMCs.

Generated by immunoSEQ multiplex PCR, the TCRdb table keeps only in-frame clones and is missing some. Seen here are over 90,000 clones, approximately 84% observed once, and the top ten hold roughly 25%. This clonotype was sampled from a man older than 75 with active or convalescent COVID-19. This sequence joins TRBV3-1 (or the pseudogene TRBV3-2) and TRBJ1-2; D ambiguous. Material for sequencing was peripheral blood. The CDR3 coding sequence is TGTGCCAGCAGCCTAACGGTAGCGGCAGATTCAAGTGGCTACACCTTC. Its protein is CASSLTVAADSSGYTF.